One and the same sample provided the 18 T cell receptor beta chains below, sequenced in a study of blood T cell repertoires in COVID-19. Produced via immunoSEQ multiplex PCR; TCRdb's table is partial and in-frame only. The sample lists a few hundred thousand clones, about 87% occurring once. Sequencing was performed on PBMCs or T cells enriched from blood (not recorded which). These receptors were obtained from a man aged 30-40 years who had recovered from COVID-19.

The gene calls are TRBV5-1 and TRBJ1-4; 9 nucleotides align to TRBD1. This CDR3 has 15 amino acids. Germline loops: CDR1 SGHRS, CDR2 YFSETQ. Trimming cost V 4 bases and J 8 bases; bases outside gene matches: 9. As DNA, the CDR3 is TGCGCCAGCAGCCGCACAGGGGGCATAGGGGAAAAACTGTTTTTT. The encoded protein is CASSRTGGIGEKLFF.

The gene calls are TRBV30 and TRBJ2-5, with D tentatively TRBD2 (6 bases). Germline V gives CDR1 GTSNPN, CDR2 SVGIG (reference sequence). V was trimmed by 4 bases and J by 7 bases, leaving 19 bases between them. The CDR3 has 14 residues. In nucleotides, the CDR3 is TGTGCCTGGATGTATCCCGGGAGTTTAGGGACCCAGTACTTC. This gives the protein CAWMYPGSLGTQYF. Full variable domain (missing parts from reference TRBV30 and TRBJ2-5): SQTIHQWPATLVQPVGSPLSLECTVEGTSNPNLYWYRQAAGRGLQLLFYSVGIGQISSEVPQNLSASRPQDRQFILSSKKLLLSDSGFYLCAWMYPGSLGTQYFGPGTRLLVL.

The chain has TRBV29-1 and TRBJ2-3; 9 bases are shared with TRBD2. V was clipped by 4 bases and J by 5 bases; unmatched bases: 10. The germline V gene has CDR1 SQVTM and CDR2 ANQGSEA. The CDR3 loop spans 15 amino acids. Here the CDR3 DNA reads TGCAGCGTTGGCGCTGGCGGGAGGGGAATAGATACGCAGTATTTT. It translates to CSVGAGGRGIDTQYF.

This clone turned up a few times. The rearrangement joins TRBV5-1 to TRBJ2-3, with 7 bases matching TRBD1. The J segment lost 6 bases and the V segment lost 3 bases, leaving 10 bases of the junction unmatched. The CDR3 is 15 residues long. CDR1 SGHRS and CDR2 YFSETQ come from the germline V gene. The CDR3, as DNA: TGCGCCAGCAGCTACCCGACAGGGAAAACGGATACGCAGTATTTT. Its protein product is CASSYPTGKTDTQYF.

This chain joins TRBV7-2 and TRBJ1-1; TRBD1 is a possible D gene (5 bases). V lost 3 bases, J lost 0 bases, and 11 bases lay in between. This CDR3 is 15 amino acids long. Germline V gives CDR1 SGHTA, CDR2 FQGNSA. This CDR3 is CASSFTGSMNTEAFF. The CDR3 bases are TGTGCCAGCAGCTTCACAGGATCGATGAACACTGAAGCTTTCTTT.

The rearrangement uses TRBV6-2 or TRBV6-3 and TRBJ1-1; D unclear. Germline V gene lookup returns CDR1 MNHEY and CDR2 SVGEGT. V gave up 1 base and J gave up 0 bases, with 3 bases separating them. The CDR3 loop spans 13 amino acids. The CDR3 sequence is CASSYLMNTEAFF. The CDR3 region has the DNA TGTGCCAGCAGTTACTTAATGAACACTGAAGCTTTCTTT.

V gene TRBV6-5 combines with J gene TRBJ2-7; the match to TRBD2 covers 8 bases. The germline V gene has CDR1 MNHEY and CDR2 SVGAGI. The V and J ends lost 8 bases and 6 bases, in that order; junction bases with no gene match: 15. CDR3 size: 15 residues. CDR3 sequence: CASPLWEREWGEQYF. In nucleotides, the CDR3 is TGTGCCAGCCCCTTATGGGAGCGGGAGTGGGGCGAGCAGTACTTC.

V usage is TRBV25-1 and J usage is TRBJ1-5; 7 nucleotides agree with TRBD1. The CDR3 is 14 residues long. Trimming cost V 2 bases and J 7 bases; bases outside gene matches: 5. Germline V lookup: CDR1 MGHDK, CDR2 SYGVNS. CDR3 protein: CASSEGTVRQPQHF. CDR3 in DNA: TGTGCCAGCAGTGAAGGGACAGTACGGCAGCCCCAGCATTTT.

The genes are TRBV5-5 and TRBJ2-7; D is undetermined. With 0 bases removed from V and 6 bases from J, the gap between germline ends came to 4 bases. Germline CDR1 reads SGHKS; CDR2 reads YYEKEE (reference sequence). The CDR3 extends over 11 amino acids. The CDR3 region is CASSLDLEQYF. CDR3 sequence (DNA): TGTGCCAGCAGCTTGGATCTCGAGCAGTACTTC.

The chain carries TRBV11-2 and TRBJ1-5, with D unresolved. Germline CDR1 SGHAT, CDR2 FQNNGV. CDR3 size: 14 residues. V was pared by 2 bases and J by 2 bases, with 7 bases between. CDR3 in DNA: TGTGCCAGCAGCTTAACCCAGGGCAATCAGCCCCAGCATTTT. This translates into CASSLTQGNQPQHF.

V usage is TRBV28 and J usage is TRBJ2-7; D may be TRBD1 (6 bases). From germline, CDR1 is MDHEN and CDR2 SYDVKM. Trimming removed 7 bases at V and 1 base at J, with 8 bases between. This CDR3 is 12 amino acids long. The CDR3: CASKDRSYEQYF. As DNA, the CDR3 is TGTGCCAGCAAGGACAGATCCTACGAGCAGTACTTC.

The chain employs TRBV19 and TRBJ2-1; 12 bases agree with TRBD2. CDR3 length: 19 residues. Germline V gene lookup returns CDR1 LNHDA and CDR2 SQIVND (reference sequence). Germline trimming cut 1 base from V and 0 bases from J; bases unmatched to any gene: 7. In DNA form, the CDR3 reads TGTGCCAGTAGTATAGGGCTAGCGGGAGGGCCGAGCTCCTACAATGAGCAGTTCTTC. It codes for CASSIGLAGGPSSYNEQFF.

The rearrangement uses TRBV7-6 and TRBJ1-1; perhaps TRBD1 as D (5 bases). This CDR3 contains 14 residues. The V gene lost 0 bases and the J gene lost 4 bases, with 9 bases spanning the gap. Germline CDR1 is SGHVS and CDR2 is FNYEAQ. As DNA, the CDR3 is TGTGCCAGCAGCTTAGCAGGGGAAGGCACTGAAGCTTTCTTT. Translated, it gives CASSLAGEGTEAFF.

J is TRBJ1-2 and V is TRBV6-4, with 7 bases fitting TRBD1. Looked up from germline, CDR1 is MRHNA and CDR2 is SNTAGT. With V trimmed by 8 bases and J by 7 bases, 13 bases remained unmatched. CDR3 length equals 14 residues. This CDR3 reads CASRLATGHGGYTF. CDR3 in DNA: TGTGCCAGCCGGTTGGCGACAGGGCACGGTGGCTACACCTTC.

The chain uses TRBV5-4 and TRBJ2-2, with a weak D call TRBD1 (5 bases). The CDR3 covers 16 residues. Trimming took 4 bases from V and 6 from J, leaving 19 bases between them. Germline-derived CDR1 and CDR2 are SGHNT and YYREEE (reference sequence). CDR3 DNA sequence: TGTGCCAGCAGCATTTCCAAGGGGTGGAGTCCCGGGGAGCTGTTTTTT. Translating gives CASSISKGWSPGELFF.

The chain employs TRBV24-1 and TRBJ2-3; TRBD2 is a possible D gene (6 bases). The CDR3 totals 13 residues. CDR1 is KGHDR, CDR2 SFDVKD, per germline. Trimming took off 4 bases at V and 4 bases at J, with 8 bases between the two ends. CDR3 coding DNA: TGTGCCACCAGTGAACTAGCATCAGATACGCAGTATTTT. This translates into CATSELASDTQYF.

This chain uses TRBV6-5 with TRBJ2-7; TRBD1 matches at 9 bases. Losses at the gene ends were 7 bases for V and 3 bases for J; bases not matched to a gene: 10. Germline V gene sequence: CDR1 MNHEY, CDR2 SVGAGI. The CDR3 length is 15 residues. The CDR3 nucleotides read TGTGCCAGCACTGGACCGGGACAGGGTATCTACGAGCAGTACTTC. This gives the protein CASTGPGQGIYEQYF.

This clone was picked up a small number of times. The gene calls are TRBV20-1 and TRBJ1-2, with D uncertain. Trimming left V 0 bases short and J 4 bases short, with 3 bases between. From germline, CDR1 is DFQATT and CDR2 SNEGSKA (reference sequence). This CDR3 spans 11 amino acids. The CDR3 nucleotides read TGCAGTGCTAGAGACAGCTATGGCTACACCTTC. Translation: CSARDSYGYTF.